The 20 T cell receptor beta chains below were found in one sample sequenced in a study of shared clonotypes between healthy human individuals. Clones were sequenced by immunoSEQ multiplex PCR, and TCRdb holds only the in-frame ones, with some missing. The repertoire holds millions of clones, with around 95% as singletons. The source material was naive CD4+ T cells sorted from blood. Indicated subset: CD45RA+ positively selected. The source is a man between 18 and 35 years old in good health.

The gene calls are TRBV25-1 and TRBJ1-2, with D maybe TRBD1 (5 bases). V shed 6 bases and J shed 1 base, with 9 bases lying between them. The CDR3 runs 13 residues. CDR1 MGHDK and CDR2 SYGVNS come from the germline V gene. CDR3 amino acids: CASRDDSNYGYTF. The CDR3 nucleotides are TGTGCCAGCAGAGACGACAGTAACTATGGCTACACCTTC.

This chain uses TRBV7-2 with TRBJ2-2; D may be TRBD1 or TRBD2 (5 bases each). Looked up from germline, CDR1 is SGHTA and CDR2 is FQGNSA. The V gene lost 5 bases and the J gene lost 1 base, with 14 bases spanning the gap. The CDR3 has 16 amino acids. CDR3 coding DNA: TGTGCCAGCAGCGGTCGGGGCTCGGGGAACACCGGGGAGCTGTTTTTT. This translates into CASSGRGSGNTGELFF.

With regard to this clone: The junction departs from the called germline gene at one end, perhaps through a read error. V usage is TRBV6-6 and J usage is TRBJ1-5; unclear D gene. Per the germline V gene, CDR1 is MNHNY and CDR2 is SVGAGI (reference sequence). CDR3 size: 14 residues. CDR3: CVSTRSWSDQPQHF. In nucleotides, the CDR3 is TGTGTCAGCACCCGGTCTTGGAGTGATCAGCCCCAGCATTTT.

The gene calls are TRBV10-3 and TRBJ1-5; perhaps TRBD1 as D (6 bases). There are 15 residues in the CDR3. V gave up 5 bases and J gave up 7 bases, with 18 bases separating them. CDR1 and CDR2 from the germline V gene are ENHRY and SYGVKD. This chain's CDR3 is CAISPGGVQGQPQHF. The CDR3 DNA reads as TGTGCCATCAGTCCCGGCGGGGTCCAGGGGCAGCCCCAGCATTTT.

This clone has just a few counts. V usage is TRBV19 and J usage is TRBJ1-2; no reliable D call. Looked up from germline, CDR1 is LNHDA and CDR2 is SQIVND (reference sequence). The CDR3 covers 13 residues. V lost 7 bases, J lost 7 bases, and 16 bases lay in between. The CDR3 DNA is TGTGCCAGTAACCACTTCCAGGCCGTTGGCTACACCTTC. Translation: CASNHFQAVGYTF.

This clone is a singleton in its sample. This chain links TRBV9 with TRBJ2-3; TRBD1 might be the D (5 bases). CDR3 length: 15 amino acids. Germline-derived CDR1 and CDR2 are SGDLS and YYNGEE. V lost 4 bases to trimming and J lost 4 bases, with 16 bases between them. The CDR3, as DNA: TGTGCCAGCAGCCCTCGCAGGGTGGGTGCAGATACGCAGTATTTT. This translates into CASSPRRVGADTQYF.

The chain has TRBV5-1 and TRBJ1-4; D not certain. Deletions cut 4 bases from V and 0 bases from J, with 13 bases between. CDR1 and CDR2 (germline): SGHRS, YFSETQ. CDR3 length: 16 residues. The CDR3 spells CASSPHLQTTNEKLFF. The CDR3 bases are TGCGCCAGCAGCCCTCACCTACAAACAACTAATGAAAAACTGTTTTTT.

J is TRBJ2-5 and V is TRBV6-1, with D perhaps matching TRBD2 (6 bases). The CDR3 extends over 15 amino acids. Germline CDR1 is MNHNS and CDR2 is SASEGT. Trimming left V 6 bases short and J 7 bases short, with 21 bases between. The CDR3 sequence: CASRLTRDERWTQYF. Here the CDR3 DNA reads TGTGCCAGCAGGTTGACTAGGGATGAGCGGTGGACCCAGTACTTC.

The gene calls are TRBV6-6 and TRBJ1-6, with a possible D match to TRBD1 (5 bases). The V end was cut by 0 bases, the J end by 8 bases, with 8 bases between. The CDR3 sequence is 14 residues long. Germline V gene sequence: CDR1 MNHNY, CDR2 SVGAGI (reference sequence). CDR3 region: CASSYSWGDSPLHF. Here the CDR3 DNA reads TGTGCCAGCAGTTACTCGTGGGGGGATTCACCCCTCCACTTT.

The V gene is TRBV12-1, the J gene TRBJ1-2; the table assigns TRBD1, which was not confirmed against the DNA. TRBV12-1 is a documented pseudogene. The CDR3 loop spans 16 amino acids. The CDR3 bases are TGTGCCAGCAGCCACCCCCTGACAGGTGAGTGTATGGTCTACACCTTC. Encoded protein: CASSHPLTGECMVYTF.

The V and J genes are TRBV5-1 and TRBJ1-6; 7 nucleotides agree with TRBD1. The CDR3 spans 17 residues. The germline V gene has CDR1 SGHRS and CDR2 YFSETQ. Trimming cost V 4 bases and J 6 bases; bases outside gene matches: 13. Written as DNA, the CDR3 is TGCGCCAGCAGCCCGGGCAGGGGGTCGGGCGGTAATTCACCCCTCCACTTT. Encoded protein: CASSPGRGSGGNSPLHF.

As to this clone: The sample holds other DNA sequences that translate to the same CDR3. The rearrangement joins TRBV7-2 to TRBJ1-5, with D unclear. Germline V gene data show CDR1 as SGHTA and CDR2 as FQGNSA. The length of the CDR3 is 13 residues. Trimming took 1 base from V and 3 from J, leaving 4 bases between them. CDR3 protein: CASSLGVNQPQHF. CDR3 sequence (DNA): TGTGCCAGCAGCTTAGGAGTCAATCAGCCCCAGCATTTT.

This clone appeared a single time. V usage is TRBV12-1 and J usage is TRBJ2-1. TRBV12-1 is marked as a pseudogene. There are 17 residues in the CDR3. Here the CDR3 reads CASSLSSMATLYNEQFF. The CDR3 DNA reads as TGTGCCAGCAGCCTCTCTTCTATGGCAACACTTTACAATGAGCAGTTCTTC.

The J gene is TRBJ1-3, the V gene TRBV18; 7 nucleotides agree with TRBD1. Trimming at V came to 3 bases and at J to 0 bases, leaving 14 bases not matched to a gene. CDR1 and CDR2 (germline): KGHSH, LQKENI. This CDR3 has 19 amino acids. CDR3 loop: CASSPSTSGTAYSGNTIYF. In nucleotides, the CDR3 is TGTGCCAGCTCACCCTCTACCTCGGGGACAGCATACTCTGGAAACACCATATATTTT.

This chain uses TRBV5-4 with TRBJ1-2; D not resolved. Per germline, CDR1 SGHNT and CDR2 YYREEE (reference sequence). The CDR3 length is 14 residues. Trimming left V 0 bases short and J 1 base short, with 7 bases between. The CDR3 here is CASSLEGNNYGYTF. The DNA of the CDR3 is TGTGCCAGCAGCTTGGAAGGAAATAACTATGGCTACACCTTC.

This chain uses TRBV10-3 with TRBJ1-4, with D possibly TRBD1 on 6 matching bases. Germline CDR1 is ENHRY and CDR2 is SYGVKD. Trimming took 0 bases from V and 8 from J, leaving 10 bases between them. CDR3 length equals 14 residues. CDR3 DNA sequence: TGTGCCATCAGTGAGTCACAGGGTGAAGAAAAACTGTTTTTT. Translating gives CAISESQGEEKLFF.

On this clone itself: Other DNA sequences in the same sample also yield this CDR3. This chain links TRBV7-3 with TRBJ1-1; D is unclear. Trimming cost V 2 bases and J 0 bases, with 4 bases left between them. The germline gives CDR1 SGHTA, CDR2 FQGTGA. This CDR3 has 13 residues. CDR3 DNA sequence: TGTGCCAGCAGCTTACGAATGAACACTGAAGCTTTCTTT. It codes for CASSLRMNTEAFF.

The J gene is TRBJ2-7, the V gene TRBV11-2, with 9 bases aligning to TRBD2. The CDR3 totals 15 residues. Trimming took 4 bases from V and 3 from J; bases not matched to a gene: 7. Germline CDR1 SGHAT, CDR2 FQNNGV. This CDR3 reads CASSSLTSGLYEQYF. For the CDR3, the DNA is TGTGCCAGCAGCTCCTTGACTAGCGGTCTCTACGAGCAGTACTTC.

The chain links TRBV6-5 to TRBJ2-1; D unresolved. The V gene lost 5 bases and the J gene lost 4 bases, with 3 bases spanning the gap. The germline V gene has CDR1 MNHEY and CDR2 SVGAGI. This CDR3 contains 11 residues. The CDR3, as DNA: TGTGCCAGCAGTATGTACAATGAGCAGTTCTTC. Protein: CASSMYNEQFF.

The DNA of the CDR3 is TGTGCCAGCTCACCCACCACAGGGGCGGAAAACATTCAGTACTTC. This codes for CASSPTTGAENIQYF. The genes are TRBV18 and TRBJ2-4; 7 nucleotides line up with TRBD1. The CDR3 extends over 15 amino acids. V shed 3 bases, J shed 5 bases, and the junction held 7 bases outside the gene matches. Germline CDR1 is KGHSH and CDR2 is LQKENI.